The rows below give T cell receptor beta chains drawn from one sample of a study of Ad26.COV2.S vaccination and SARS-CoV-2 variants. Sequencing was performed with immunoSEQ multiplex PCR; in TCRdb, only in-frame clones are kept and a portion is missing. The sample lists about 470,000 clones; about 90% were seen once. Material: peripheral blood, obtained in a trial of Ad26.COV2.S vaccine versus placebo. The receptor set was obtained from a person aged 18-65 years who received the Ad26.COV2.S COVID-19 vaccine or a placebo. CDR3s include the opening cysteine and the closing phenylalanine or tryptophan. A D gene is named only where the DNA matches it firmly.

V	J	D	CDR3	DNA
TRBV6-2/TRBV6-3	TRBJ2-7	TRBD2	CASSLEHGRATYEQYF	TGTGCCAGCAGCCTGGAACACGGGAGGGCCACCTACGAGCAGTACTTC
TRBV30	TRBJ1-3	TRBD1	CAWSSGGFGNTIYF	TGTGCCTGGAGTTCAGGGGGCTTTGGAAACACCATATATTTT
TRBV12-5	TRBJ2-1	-	CASGLVLGSKADEQFF	TGTGCTAGTGGTTTGGTCTTGGGGTCCAAGGCCGATGAGCAGTTCTTC
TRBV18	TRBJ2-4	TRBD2	CASSPQASGIAKNIQYF	TGTGCCAGCTCACCACAGGCGAGCGGGATTGCCAAAAACATTCAGTACTTC
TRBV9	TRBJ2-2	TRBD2	CASSGSPGLAPTGELFF	TGTGCCAGCAGCGGAAGTCCGGGACTAGCGCCAACCGGGGAGCTGTTTTTT
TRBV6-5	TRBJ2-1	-	CASSYSGTGSNEQFF	TGTGCCAGCAGTTACTCAGGAACAGGGAGCAATGAGCAGTTCTTC
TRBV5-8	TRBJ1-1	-	CASSFDGLVFKTEAFF	TGTGCCAGCAGCTTCGATGGGTTGGTTTTTAAGACTGAAGCTTTCTTT
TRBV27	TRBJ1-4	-	CASSDLGASEKLFF	TGTGCCAGCAGTGACTTGGGGGCAAGTGAAAAACTGTTTTTT
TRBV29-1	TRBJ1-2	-	CSVGLRSGYTF	TGCAGCGTTGGTCTCAGAAGTGGCTACACCTTC
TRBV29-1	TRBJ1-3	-	CSVEIAGAGNTIYF	TGCAGCGTTGAAATCGCAGGGGCTGGAAACACCATATATTTT
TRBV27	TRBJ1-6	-	CASSLSKSGIRPLHF	TGTGCCAGCAGTTTATCCAAAAGCGGGATCCGGCCCCTCCACTTT